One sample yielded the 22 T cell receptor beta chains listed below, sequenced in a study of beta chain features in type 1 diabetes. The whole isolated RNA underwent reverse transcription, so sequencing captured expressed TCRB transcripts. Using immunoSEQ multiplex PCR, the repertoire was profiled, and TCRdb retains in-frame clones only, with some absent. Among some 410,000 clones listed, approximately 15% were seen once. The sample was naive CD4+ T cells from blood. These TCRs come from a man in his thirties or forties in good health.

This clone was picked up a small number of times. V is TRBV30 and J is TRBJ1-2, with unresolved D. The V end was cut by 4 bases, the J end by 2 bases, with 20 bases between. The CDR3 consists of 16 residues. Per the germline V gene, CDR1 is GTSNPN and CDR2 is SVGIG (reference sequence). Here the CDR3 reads CAWTRTSWYKNYGYTF. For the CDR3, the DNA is TGTGCCTGGACCCGAACCAGTTGGTACAAAAACTATGGCTACACCTTC.

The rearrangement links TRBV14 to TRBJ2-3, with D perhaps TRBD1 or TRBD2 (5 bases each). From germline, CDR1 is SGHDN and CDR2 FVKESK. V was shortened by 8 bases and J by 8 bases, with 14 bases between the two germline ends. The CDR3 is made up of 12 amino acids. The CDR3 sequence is CASGADRGTQYF. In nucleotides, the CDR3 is TGTGCCAGCGGGGCAGACCGGGGTACGCAGTATTTT.

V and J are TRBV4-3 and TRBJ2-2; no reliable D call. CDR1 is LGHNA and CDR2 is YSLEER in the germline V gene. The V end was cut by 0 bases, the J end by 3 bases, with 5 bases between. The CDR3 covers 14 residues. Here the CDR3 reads CASSQDRDTGELFF. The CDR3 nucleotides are TGCGCCAGCAGCCAAGATAGAGACACCGGGGAGCTGTTTTTT.

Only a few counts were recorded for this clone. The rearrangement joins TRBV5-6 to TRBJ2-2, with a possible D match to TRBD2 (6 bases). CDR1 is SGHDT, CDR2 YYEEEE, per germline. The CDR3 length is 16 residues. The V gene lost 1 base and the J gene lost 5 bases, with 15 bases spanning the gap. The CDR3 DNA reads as TGTGCCAGCAGCTTGCCGGCGGGGAGTAAGACCGGGGAGCTGTTTTTT. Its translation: CASSLPAGSKTGELFF.

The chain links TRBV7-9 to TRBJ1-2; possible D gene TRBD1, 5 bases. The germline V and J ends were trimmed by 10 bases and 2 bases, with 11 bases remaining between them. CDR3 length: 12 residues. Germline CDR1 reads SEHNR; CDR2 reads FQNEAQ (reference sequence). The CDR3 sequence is CATVGENYGYTF. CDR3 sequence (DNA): TGTGCCACCGTAGGGGAGAACTATGGCTACACCTTC. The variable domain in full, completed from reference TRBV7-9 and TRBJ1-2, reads DTGVSQNPRHKITKRGQNVTFRCDPISEHNRLYWYRQTLGQGPEFLTYFQNEAQLEKSRLLSDRFSAERPKGSFSTLEIQRTEQGDSAMYLCATVGENYGYTFGSGTRLTVV.

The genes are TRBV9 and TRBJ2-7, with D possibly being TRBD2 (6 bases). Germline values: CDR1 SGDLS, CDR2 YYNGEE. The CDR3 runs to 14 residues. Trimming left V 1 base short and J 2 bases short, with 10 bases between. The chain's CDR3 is CASSVSTSTYEQYF. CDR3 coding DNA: TGTGCCAGCAGCGTATCCACTAGCACCTACGAGCAGTACTTC.

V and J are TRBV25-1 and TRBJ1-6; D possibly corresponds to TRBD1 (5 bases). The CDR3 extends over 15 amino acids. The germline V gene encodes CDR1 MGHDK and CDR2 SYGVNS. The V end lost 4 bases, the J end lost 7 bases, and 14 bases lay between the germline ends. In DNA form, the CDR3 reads TGTGCCAGCAGTGGGGGGACTCGGCCGAATTCACCCCTCCACTTT. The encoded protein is CASSGGTRPNSPLHF.

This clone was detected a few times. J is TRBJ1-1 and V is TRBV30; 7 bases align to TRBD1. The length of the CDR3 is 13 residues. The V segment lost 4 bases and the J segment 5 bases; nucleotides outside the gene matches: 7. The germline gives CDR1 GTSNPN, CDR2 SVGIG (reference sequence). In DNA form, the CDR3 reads TGTGCCTGGAACCCTACCAGGGGGACTGAAGCTTTCTTT. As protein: CAWNPTRGTEAFF. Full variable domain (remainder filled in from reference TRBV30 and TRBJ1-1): SQTIHQWPATLVQPVGSPLSLECTVEGTSNPNLYWYRQAAGRGLQLLFYSVGIGQISSEVPQNLSASRPQDRQFILSSKKLLLSDSGFYLCAWNPTRGTEAFFGQGTRLTVV.

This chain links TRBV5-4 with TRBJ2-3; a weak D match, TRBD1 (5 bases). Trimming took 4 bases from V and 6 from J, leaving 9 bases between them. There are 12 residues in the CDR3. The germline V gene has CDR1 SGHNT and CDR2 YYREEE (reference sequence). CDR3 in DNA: TGTGCCAGCAGCCCTAAGGGGGATACGCAGTATTTT. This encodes CASSPKGDTQYF.

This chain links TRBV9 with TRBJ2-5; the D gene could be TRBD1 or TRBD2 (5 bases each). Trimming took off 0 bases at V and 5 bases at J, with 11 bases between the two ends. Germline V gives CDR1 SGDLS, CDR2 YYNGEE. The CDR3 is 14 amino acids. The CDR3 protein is CASSVDGGRETQYF. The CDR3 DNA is TGTGCCAGCAGCGTAGATGGGGGTCGGGAGACCCAGTACTTC.

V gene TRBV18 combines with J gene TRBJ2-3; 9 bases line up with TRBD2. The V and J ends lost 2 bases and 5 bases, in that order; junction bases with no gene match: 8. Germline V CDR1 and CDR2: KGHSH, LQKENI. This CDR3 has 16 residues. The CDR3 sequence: CASSPTGGRAGDTQYF. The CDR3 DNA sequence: TGTGCCAGCTCACCAACTGGCGGGAGGGCCGGAGATACGCAGTATTTT.

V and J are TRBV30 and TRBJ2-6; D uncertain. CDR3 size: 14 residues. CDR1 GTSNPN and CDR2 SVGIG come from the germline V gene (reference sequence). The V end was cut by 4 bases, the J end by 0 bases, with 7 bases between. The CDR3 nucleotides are TGTGCCTGGAAGAGTTACTCTGGGGCCAACGTCCTGACTTTC. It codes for CAWKSYSGANVLTF.

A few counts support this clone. DNA for the CDR3: TGCAGCGTTGGGGGACAGGGATCCTCCGGTGGCTACACCTTC. It codes for CSVGGQGSSGGYTF. The chain employs TRBV29-1 and TRBJ1-2; 9 nucleotides align to TRBD1. Germline V gives CDR1 SQVTM, CDR2 ANQGSEA. CDR3 length equals 14 residues. Trimming at V came to 4 bases and at J to 7 bases, leaving 10 bases not matched to a gene.

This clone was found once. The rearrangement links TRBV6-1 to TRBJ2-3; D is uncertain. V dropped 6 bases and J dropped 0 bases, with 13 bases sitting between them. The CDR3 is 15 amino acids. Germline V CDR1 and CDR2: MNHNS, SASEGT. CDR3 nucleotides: TGTGCCAGCAGCATACTACCGATGAGCACAGATACGCAGTATTTT. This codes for CASSILPMSTDTQYF.

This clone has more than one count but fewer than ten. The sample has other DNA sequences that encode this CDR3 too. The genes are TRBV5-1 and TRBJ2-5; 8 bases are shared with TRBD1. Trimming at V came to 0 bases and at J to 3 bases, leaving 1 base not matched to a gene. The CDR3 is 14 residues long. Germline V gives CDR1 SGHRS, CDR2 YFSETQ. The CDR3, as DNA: TGCGCCAGCAGCTTGGGGACAGGGAAAGAGACCCAGTACTTC. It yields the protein CASSLGTGKETQYF.

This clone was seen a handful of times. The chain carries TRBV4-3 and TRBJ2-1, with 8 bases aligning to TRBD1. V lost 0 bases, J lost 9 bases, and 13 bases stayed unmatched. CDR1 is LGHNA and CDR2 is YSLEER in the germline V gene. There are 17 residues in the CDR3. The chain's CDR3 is CASSQDPGTGGFSEQFF. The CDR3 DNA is TGCGCCAGCAGCCAAGATCCCGGGACAGGCGGTTTTAGTGAGCAGTTCTTC.

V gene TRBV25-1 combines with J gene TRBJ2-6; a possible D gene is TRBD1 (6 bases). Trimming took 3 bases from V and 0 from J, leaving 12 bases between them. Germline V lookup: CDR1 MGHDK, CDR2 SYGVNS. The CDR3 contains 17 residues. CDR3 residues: CASSDATGSSGANVLTF. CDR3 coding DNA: TGTGCCAGCAGTGATGCGACAGGTAGCTCTGGGGCCAACGTCCTGACTTTC. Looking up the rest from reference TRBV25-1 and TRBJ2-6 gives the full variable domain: EADIYQTPRYLVIGTGKKITLECSQTMGHDKMYWYQQDPGMELHLIHYSYGVNSTEKGDLSSESTVSRIRTEHFPLTLESARPSHTSQYLCASSDATGSSGANVLTFGAGSRLTVL.

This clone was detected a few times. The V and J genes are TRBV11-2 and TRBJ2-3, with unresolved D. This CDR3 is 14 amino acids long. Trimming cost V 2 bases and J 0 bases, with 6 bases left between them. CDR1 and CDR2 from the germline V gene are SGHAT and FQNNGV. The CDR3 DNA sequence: TGTGCCAGCAGCTTACTGGCTAGCACAGATACGCAGTATTTT. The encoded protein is CASSLLASTDTQYF. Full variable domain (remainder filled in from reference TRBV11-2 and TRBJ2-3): EAGVAQSPRYKIIEKRQSVAFWCNPISGHATLYWYQQILGQGPKLLIQFQNNGVVDDSQLPKDRFSAERLKGVDSTLKIQPAKLEDSAVYLCASSLLASTDTQYFGPGTRLTVL.

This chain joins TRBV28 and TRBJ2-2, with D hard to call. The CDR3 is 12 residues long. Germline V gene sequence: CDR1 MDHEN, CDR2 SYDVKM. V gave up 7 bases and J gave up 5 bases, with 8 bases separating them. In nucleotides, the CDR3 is TGTGCCAGCACCAAATCTACCGGGGAGCTGTTTTTT. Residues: CASTKSTGELFF. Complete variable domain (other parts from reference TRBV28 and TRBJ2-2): DVKVTQSSRYLVKRTGEKVFLECVQDMDHENMFWYRQDPGLGLRLIYFSYDVKMKEKGDIPEGYSVSREKKERFSLILESASTNQTSMYLCASTKSTGELFFGEGSRLTVL.

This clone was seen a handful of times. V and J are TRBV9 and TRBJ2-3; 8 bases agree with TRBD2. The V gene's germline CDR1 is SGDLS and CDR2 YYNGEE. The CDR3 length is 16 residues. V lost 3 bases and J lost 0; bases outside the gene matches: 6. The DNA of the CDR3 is TGTGCCAGCAGCGGACGACTAGCGACTAGCACAGATACGCAGTATTTT. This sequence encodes CASSGRLATSTDTQYF.

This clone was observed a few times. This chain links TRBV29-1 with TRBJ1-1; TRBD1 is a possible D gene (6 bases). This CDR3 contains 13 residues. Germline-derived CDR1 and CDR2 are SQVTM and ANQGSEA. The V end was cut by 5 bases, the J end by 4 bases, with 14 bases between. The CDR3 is CSVLGQRATEAFF. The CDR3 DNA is TGCAGCGTTTTAGGACAGAGGGCCACTGAAGCTTTCTTT.

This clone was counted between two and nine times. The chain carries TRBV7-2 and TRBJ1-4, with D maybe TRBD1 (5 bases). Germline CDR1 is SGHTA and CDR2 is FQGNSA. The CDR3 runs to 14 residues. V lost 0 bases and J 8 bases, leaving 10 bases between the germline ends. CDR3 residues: CASSLAREGEKLFF. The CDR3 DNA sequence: TGTGCCAGCAGCTTAGCCAGGGAGGGCGAAAAACTGTTTTTT.